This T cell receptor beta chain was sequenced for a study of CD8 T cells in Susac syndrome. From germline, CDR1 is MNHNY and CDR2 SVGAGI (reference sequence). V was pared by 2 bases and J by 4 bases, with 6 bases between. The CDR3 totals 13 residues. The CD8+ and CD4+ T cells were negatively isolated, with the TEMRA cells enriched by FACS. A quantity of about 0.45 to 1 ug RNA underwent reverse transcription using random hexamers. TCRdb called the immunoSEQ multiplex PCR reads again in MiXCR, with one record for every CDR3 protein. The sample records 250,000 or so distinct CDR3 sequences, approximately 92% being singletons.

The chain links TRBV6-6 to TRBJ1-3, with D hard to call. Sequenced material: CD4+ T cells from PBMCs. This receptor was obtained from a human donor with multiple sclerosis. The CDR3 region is CASSYMEGNTIYF. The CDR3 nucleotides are TGTGCCAGCAGTTACATGGAGGGAAACACCATATATTTT.